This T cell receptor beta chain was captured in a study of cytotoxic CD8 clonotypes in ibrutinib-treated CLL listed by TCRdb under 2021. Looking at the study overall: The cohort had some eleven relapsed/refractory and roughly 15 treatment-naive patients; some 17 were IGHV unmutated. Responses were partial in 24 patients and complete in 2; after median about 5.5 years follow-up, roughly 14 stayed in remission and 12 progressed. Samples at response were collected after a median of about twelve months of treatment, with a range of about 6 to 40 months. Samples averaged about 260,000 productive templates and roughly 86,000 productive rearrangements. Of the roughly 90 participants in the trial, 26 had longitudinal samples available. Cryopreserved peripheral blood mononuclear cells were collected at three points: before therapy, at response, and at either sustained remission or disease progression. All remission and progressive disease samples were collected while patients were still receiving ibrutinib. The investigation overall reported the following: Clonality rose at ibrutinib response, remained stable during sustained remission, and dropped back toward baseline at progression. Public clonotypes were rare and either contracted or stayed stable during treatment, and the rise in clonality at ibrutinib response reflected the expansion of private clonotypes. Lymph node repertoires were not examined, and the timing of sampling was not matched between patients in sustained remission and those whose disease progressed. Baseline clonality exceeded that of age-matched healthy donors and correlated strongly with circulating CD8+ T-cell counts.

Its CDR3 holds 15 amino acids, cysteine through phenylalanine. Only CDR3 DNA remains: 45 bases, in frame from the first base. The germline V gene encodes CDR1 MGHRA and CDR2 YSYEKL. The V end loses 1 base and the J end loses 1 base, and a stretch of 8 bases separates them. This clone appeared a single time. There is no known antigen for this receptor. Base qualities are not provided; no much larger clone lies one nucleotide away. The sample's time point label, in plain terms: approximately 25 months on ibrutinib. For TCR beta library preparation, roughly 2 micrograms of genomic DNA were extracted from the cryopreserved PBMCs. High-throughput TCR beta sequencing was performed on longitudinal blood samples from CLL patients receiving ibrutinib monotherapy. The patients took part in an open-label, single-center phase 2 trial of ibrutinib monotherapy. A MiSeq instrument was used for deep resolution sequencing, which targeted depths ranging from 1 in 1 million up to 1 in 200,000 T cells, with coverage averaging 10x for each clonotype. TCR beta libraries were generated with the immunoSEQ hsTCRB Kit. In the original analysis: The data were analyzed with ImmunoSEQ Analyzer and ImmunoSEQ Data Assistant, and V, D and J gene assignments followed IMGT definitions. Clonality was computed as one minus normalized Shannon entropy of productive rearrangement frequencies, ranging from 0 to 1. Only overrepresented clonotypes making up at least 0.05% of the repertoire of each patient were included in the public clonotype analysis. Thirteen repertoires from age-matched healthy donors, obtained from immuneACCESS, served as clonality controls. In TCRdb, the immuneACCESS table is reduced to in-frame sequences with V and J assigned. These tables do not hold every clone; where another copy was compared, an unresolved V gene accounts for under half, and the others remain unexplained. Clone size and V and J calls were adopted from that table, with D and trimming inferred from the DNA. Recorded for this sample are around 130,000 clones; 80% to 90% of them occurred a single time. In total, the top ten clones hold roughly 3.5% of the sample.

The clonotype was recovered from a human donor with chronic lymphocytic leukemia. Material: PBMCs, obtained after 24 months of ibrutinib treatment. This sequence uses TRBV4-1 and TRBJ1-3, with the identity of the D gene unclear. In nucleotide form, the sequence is TGCGCCAGCAGCCAAGGACGTGGGTCTGGAAACACCATATATTTT. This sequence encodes CASSQGRGSGNTIYF.